This T cell receptor beta chain was profiled in a study of T cell responses to AZD1222 COVID-19 vaccine. Sequenced by immunoSEQ multiplex PCR; TCRdb stores in-frame clones only, minus some. The top ten clones hold over 8% of a sample with about 83,000 clones, 86% of them seen once. General study findings and limits: Spike-specific TCR breadth and depth went up after people got two AZD1222 doses. White British donors predominated, females outnumbered males, and clonal diversity was possibly underestimated.

As regards this clone: Its specificity is unknown.

Trimming removed 8 bases from V and 7 bases from J, with 14 bases in between. The CDR3 loop spans 13 amino acids. Germline assignment: CDR1 LNHDA and CDR2 SQIVND (reference sequence). This receptor was taken from an adult in good health. The V gene is TRBV19, the J gene TRBJ2-2; TRBD2 might be the D (5 bases). Sequenced here: peripheral blood, sampled on day 0 of AZD1222 vaccination. The CDR3 spells CASSGKSGGELFF. CDR3 nucleotide sequence: TGTGCCAGTTCCGGGAAAAGTGGCGGGGAGCTGTTTTTT.